Only a few counts were recorded for the clone carrying this T cell receptor beta chain. This record comes from a study of technical replicates of blood from a few donors. Profiling relied on immunoSEQ multiplex PCR, and the TCRdb table lists in-frame clones only, not all of them. The sample consists of roughly 15,000 clones, about 83% of them appearing once. This CDR3 has 16 amino acids. Trimming pared 5 bases from V and 1 base from J, leaving 15 bases between. Looked up from germline, CDR1 is MNHEY and CDR2 is SMNVEV (reference sequence). Input material: PBMCs. The rearrangement joins TRBV27 to TRBJ1-5; TRBD1 is a possible D gene (5 bases). The clonotype comes from a human donor in good health. CDR3 nucleotides: TGTGCCAGCAGTCCCTCCTGGCAGGGCAGCAATCAGCCCCAGCATTTT. Translating gives CASSPSWQGSNQPQHF.